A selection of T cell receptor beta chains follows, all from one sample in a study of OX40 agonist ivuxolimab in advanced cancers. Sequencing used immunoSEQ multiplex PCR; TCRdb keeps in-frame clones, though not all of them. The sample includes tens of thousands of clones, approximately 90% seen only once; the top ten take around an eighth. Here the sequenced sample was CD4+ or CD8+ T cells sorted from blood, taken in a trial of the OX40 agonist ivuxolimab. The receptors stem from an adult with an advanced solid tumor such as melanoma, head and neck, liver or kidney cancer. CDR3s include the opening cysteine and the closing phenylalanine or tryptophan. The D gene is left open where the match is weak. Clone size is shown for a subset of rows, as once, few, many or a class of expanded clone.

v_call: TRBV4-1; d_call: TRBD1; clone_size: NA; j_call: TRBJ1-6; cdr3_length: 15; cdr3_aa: CASSQGTGGKSPLHF; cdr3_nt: TGCGCCAGCAGCCAAGGGACAGGGGGGAAATCACCCCTCCACTTT
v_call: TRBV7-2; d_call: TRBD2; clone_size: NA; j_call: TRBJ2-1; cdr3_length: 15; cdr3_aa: CASSSSGAGYNEQFF; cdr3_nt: TGTGCCAGCAGTTCTAGCGGGGCGGGATACAATGAGCAGTTCTTC
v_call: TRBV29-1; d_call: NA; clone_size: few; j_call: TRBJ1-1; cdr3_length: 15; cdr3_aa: CSVAHFEGLNTEAFF; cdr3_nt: TGCAGCGTTGCCCATTTCGAAGGGCTGAACACTGAAGCTTTCTTT
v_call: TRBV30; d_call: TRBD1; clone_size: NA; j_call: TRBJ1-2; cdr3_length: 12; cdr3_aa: CAWDREGNGYTF; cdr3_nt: TGTGCCTGGGACAGGGAGGGAAATGGCTACACCTTC
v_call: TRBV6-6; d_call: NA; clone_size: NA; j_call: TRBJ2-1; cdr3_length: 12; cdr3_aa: CASSPLVPEQFF; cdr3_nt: TGTGCCAGCAGTCCCCTCGTTCCTGAGCAGTTCTTC
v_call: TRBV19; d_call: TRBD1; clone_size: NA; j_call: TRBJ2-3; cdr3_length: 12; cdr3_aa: CASSIGGTVRYF; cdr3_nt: TGTGCCAGTAGTATAGGGGGGACAGTCCGGTATTTT
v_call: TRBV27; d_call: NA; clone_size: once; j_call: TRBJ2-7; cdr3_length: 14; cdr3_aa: CASSLRGVPYEQYF; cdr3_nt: TGTGCCAGCAGTCTCAGGGGGGTTCCCTACGAGCAGTACTTC
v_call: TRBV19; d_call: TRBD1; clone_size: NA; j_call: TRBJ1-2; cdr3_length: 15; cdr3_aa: CASEIRPGQAYGYTF; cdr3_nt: TGTGCCAGTGAGATCCGACCGGGACAGGCATACGGCTACACCTTC
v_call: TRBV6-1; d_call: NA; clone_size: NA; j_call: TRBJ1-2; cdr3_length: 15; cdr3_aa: CASSEWGTSNYGYTF; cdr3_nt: TGTGCCAGCAGTGAATGGGGGACCTCTAACTATGGCTACACCTTC
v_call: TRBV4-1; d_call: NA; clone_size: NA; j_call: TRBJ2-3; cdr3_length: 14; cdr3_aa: CASSQDLGGRTQYF; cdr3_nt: TGCGCCAGCAGCCAAGATCTTGGGGGTCGTACGCAGTATTTT
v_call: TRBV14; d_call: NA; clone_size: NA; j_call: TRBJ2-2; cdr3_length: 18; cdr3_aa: CASSQSARAGPENGELFF; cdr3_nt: TGTGCCAGCAGCCAATCGGCCCGAGCGGGCCCAGAGAACGGGGAGCTGTTTTTT
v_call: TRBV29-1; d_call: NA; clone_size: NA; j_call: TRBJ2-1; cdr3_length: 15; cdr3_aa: CSVEEAAGRNNEQFF; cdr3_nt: TGCAGCGTTGAAGAGGCTGCCGGTAGAAACAATGAGCAGTTCTTC
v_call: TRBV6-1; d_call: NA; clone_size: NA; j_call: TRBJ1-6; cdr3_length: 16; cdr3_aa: CASSERGSSYNSPLHF; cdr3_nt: TGTGCCAGCAGTGAGAGGGGGAGCTCCTATAATTCACCCCTCCACTTT
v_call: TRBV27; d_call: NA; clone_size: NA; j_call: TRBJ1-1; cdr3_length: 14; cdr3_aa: CASSLSWGETEAFF; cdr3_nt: TGTGCCAGCAGTTTATCATGGGGGGAAACTGAAGCTTTCTTT
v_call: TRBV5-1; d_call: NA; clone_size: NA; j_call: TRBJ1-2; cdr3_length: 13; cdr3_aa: CASSPQGYYGYTF; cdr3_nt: TGCGCCAGCAGCCCGCAGGGGTACTATGGCTACACCTTC
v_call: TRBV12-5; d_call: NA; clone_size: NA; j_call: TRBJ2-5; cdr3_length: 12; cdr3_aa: CASGLGAETQYF; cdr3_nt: TGTGCTAGTGGTTTGGGGGCGGAGACCCAGTACTTC
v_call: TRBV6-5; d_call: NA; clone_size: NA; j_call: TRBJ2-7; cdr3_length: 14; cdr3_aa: CASAPDRNLYEQYF; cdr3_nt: TGTGCCAGCGCCCCTGACAGGAACCTCTACGAGCAGTACTTC
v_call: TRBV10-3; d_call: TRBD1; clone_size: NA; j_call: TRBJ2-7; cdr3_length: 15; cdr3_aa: CAISVGTAVRYEQYF; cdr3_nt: TGTGCCATCAGTGTAGGGACAGCGGTAAGATACGAGCAGTACTTC
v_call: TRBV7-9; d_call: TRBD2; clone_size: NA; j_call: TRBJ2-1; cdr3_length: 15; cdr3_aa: CASSPTSGSYNEQFF; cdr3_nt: TGTGCCAGCAGTCCCACTAGCGGATCCTACAATGAGCAGTTCTTC
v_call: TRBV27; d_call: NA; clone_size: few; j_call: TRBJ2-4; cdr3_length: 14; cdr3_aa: CASSLLGSKNIQYF; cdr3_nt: TGTGCCAGCAGTTTACTAGGGAGCAAAAACATTCAGTACTTC
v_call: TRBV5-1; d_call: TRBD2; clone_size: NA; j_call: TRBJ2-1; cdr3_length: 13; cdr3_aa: CASSLAGTSEQFF; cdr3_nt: TGCGCCAGCAGCTTGGCCGGGACTAGTGAGCAGTTCTTC
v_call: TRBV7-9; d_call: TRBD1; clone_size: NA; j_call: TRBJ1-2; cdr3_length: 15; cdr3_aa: CASSSGTGLNYGYTF; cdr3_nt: TGTGCCAGCAGCTCGGGGACAGGGCTAAACTATGGCTACACCTTC
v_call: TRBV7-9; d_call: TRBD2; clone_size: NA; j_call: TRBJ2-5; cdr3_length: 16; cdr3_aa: CASSPGGSPYQETQYF; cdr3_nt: TGTGCCAGCAGCCCCGGGGGGTCCCCGTACCAAGAGACCCAGTACTTC
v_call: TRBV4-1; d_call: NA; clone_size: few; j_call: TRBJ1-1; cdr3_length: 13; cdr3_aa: CASSPKASSEAFF; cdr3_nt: TGCGCCAGCAGTCCGAAGGCAAGTTCTGAAGCTTTCTTT
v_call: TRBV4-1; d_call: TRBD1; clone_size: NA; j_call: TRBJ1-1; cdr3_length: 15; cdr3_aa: CASSQEPGGNTEAFF; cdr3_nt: TGCGCCAGCAGCCAAGAACCAGGGGGGAACACTGAAGCTTTCTTT
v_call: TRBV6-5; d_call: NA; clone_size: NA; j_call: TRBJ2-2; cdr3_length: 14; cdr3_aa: CASSFEIRTGELFF; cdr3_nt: TGTGCCAGCAGTTTCGAGATTAGAACCGGGGAGCTGTTTTTT
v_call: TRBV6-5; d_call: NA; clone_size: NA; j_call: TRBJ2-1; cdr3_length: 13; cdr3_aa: CASTSSGYNEQFF; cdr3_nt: TGTGCCAGCACCTCCTCTGGCTACAATGAGCAGTTCTTC
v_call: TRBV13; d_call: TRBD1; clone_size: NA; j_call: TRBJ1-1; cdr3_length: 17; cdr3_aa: CASSLPPGQGMNTEAFF; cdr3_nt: TGTGCCAGCAGCTTACCCCCGGGACAGGGGATGAACACTGAAGCTTTCTTT
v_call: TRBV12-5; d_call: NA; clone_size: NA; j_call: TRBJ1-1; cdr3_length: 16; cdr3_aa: CASGSGTGSQNTEAFF; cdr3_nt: TGTGCTAGTGGTTCCGGTACTGGGAGCCAGAACACTGAAGCTTTCTTT
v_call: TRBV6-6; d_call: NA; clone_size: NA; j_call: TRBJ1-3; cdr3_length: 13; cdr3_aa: CASSYSPGNTIYF; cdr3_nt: TGTGCCAGCAGTTACTCTCCTGGAAACACCATATATTTT
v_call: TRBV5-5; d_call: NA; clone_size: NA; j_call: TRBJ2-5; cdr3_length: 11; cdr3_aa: CASSLVVTQYF; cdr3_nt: TGTGCCAGCAGCTTGGTCGTGACCCAGTACTTC
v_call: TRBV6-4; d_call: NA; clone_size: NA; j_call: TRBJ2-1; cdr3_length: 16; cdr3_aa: CASSDSWLAPYNEQFF; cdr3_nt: TGTGCCAGCAGTGACTCATGGCTAGCCCCCTACAATGAGCAGTTCTTC
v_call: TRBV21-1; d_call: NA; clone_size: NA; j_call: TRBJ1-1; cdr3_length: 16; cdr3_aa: CASSSWDRGRDTEAFF; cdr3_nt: TGTGCCAGCAGCAGCTGGGACAGGGGGCGGGACACTGAAGCTTTCTTT
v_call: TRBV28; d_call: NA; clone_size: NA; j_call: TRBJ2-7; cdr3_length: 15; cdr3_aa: CASSNYSEGSYEQYF; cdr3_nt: TGTGCCAGCAGTAACTACTCTGAGGGTTCCTACGAGCAGTACTTC
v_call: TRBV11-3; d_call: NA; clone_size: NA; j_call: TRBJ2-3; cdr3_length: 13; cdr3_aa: CASSLATRDTQYF; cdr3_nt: TGTGCCAGCAGCTTAGCGACTAGGGATACGCAGTATTTT
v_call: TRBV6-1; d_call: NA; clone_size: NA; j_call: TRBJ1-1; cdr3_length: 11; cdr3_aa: CASIPFTEAFF; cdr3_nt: TGTGCCAGCATTCCATTCACTGAAGCTTTCTTT
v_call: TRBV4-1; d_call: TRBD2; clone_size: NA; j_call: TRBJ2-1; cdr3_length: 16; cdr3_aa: CASSPLAGSSYNEQFF; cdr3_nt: TGCGCCAGCAGCCCCTTAGCGGGAAGTTCCTACAATGAGCAGTTCTTC
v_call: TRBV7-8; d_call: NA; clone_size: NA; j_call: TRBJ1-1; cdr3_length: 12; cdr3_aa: CASSLGPNEAFF; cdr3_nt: TGTGCCAGCAGCTTAGGACCTAACGAAGCTTTCTTT
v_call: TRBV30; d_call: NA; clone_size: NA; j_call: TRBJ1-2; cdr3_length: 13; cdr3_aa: CASQTGANYGYTF; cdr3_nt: TGTGCCTCGCAGACGGGCGCTAACTATGGCTACACCTTC
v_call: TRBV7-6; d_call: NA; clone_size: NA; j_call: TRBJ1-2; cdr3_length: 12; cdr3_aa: CASGWENYGYTF; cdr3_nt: TGTGCCAGTGGGTGGGAAAACTATGGCTACACCTTC
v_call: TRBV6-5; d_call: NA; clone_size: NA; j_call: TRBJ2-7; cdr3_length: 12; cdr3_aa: CASSYPPYEQYF; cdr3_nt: TGTGCCAGCAGTTACCCCCCCTACGAGCAGTACTTC
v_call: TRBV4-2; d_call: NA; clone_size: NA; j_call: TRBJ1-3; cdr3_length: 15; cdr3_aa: CASSQDLGSGNTIYF; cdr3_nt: TGTGCCAGCAGCCAAGATCTTGGGTCTGGAAACACCATATATTTT
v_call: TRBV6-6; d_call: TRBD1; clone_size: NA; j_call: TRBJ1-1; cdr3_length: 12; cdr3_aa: CASIQTGAEAFF; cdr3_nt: TGTGCCAGCATCCAGACAGGGGCTGAAGCTTTCTTT
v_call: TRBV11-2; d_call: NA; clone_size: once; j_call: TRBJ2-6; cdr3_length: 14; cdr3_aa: CASTPFSGANVLTF; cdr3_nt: TGTGCCAGCACCCCCTTCTCTGGGGCCAACGTCCTGACTTTC